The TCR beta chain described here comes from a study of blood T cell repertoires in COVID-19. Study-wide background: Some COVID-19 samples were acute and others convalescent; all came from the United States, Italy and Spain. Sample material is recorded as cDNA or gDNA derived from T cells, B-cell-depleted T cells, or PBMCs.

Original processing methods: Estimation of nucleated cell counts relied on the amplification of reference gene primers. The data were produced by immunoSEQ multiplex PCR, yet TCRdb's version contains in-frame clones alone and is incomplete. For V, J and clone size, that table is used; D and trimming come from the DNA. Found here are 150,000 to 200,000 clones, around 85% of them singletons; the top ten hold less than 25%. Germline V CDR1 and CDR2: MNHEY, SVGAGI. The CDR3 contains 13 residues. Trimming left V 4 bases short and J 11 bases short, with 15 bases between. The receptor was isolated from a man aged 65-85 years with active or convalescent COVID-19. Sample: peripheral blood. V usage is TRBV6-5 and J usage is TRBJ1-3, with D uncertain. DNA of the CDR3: TGTGCCAGCAGTTCGGAGGGAGGAAGCTCCATATATTTT. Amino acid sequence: CASSSEGGSSIYF.